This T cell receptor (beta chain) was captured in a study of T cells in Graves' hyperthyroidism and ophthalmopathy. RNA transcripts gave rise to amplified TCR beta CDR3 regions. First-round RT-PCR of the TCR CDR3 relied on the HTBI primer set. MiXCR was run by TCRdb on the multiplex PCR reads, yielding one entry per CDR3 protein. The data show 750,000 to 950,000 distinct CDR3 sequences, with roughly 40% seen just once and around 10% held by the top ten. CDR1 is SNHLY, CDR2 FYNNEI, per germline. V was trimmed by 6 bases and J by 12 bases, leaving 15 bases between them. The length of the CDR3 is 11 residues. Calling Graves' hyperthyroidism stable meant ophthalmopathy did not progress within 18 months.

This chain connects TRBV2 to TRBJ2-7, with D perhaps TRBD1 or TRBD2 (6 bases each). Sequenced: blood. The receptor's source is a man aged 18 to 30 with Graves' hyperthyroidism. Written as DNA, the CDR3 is TGTGCCAGCAGGGGGGGCGACCTTTCGTACTTC. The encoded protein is CASRGGDLSYF.